This is a list of T cell receptor beta chains from one sample in a study of OX40 agonist ivuxolimab in advanced cancers. Libraries were prepared by immunoSEQ multiplex PCR; TCRdb keeps only in-frame clonotypes and omits some of them. The sample includes some 20,000 clones, 76% of them seen just once. The sample in question was CD4+ or CD8+ T cells sorted from blood, obtained in a trial of the OX40 agonist ivuxolimab. These TCRs come from an adult with an advanced solid tumor such as melanoma, head and neck, liver or kidney cancer. Both conserved end residues are part of each CDR3. A D gene is named only where the DNA matches it firmly. The size of a clone is reported for some rows only, either as once, few or many, or as a class for expanded clones.

TRBJ1-1,.,TRBV7-9,.,TGTGCCAGCAGCTTAGAAGGGAGGTCTAGTAGGGAGAACACTGAAGCTTTCTTT,CASSLEGRSSRENTEAFF
TRBJ2-6,.,TRBV6-1,.,TGTGCCAGCAGCCTGAGGCCCTCTGGGGCCAACGTCCTGACTTTC,CASSLRPSGANVLTF
TRBJ1-6,.,TRBV6-1,.,TGTGCCAGCTGGGACCGAAGCTCCTATAATTCACCCCTCCACTTT,CASWDRSSYNSPLHF
TRBJ2-1,.,TRBV15,.,TGTGCCACCAGCAGAGTTCTTAATGAGCAGTTCTTC,CATSRVLNEQFF
TRBJ2-4,.,TRBV28,.,TGTGCCAGCAGTTGGCCGGGCGTCGGCAAAAACATTCAGTACTTC,CASSWPGVGKNIQYF
TRBJ1-2,.,TRBV19,TRBD1,TGTGCCAGTAGTCTGACTACCGGGACAGCGGATGGCTACACCTTC,CASSLTTGTADGYTF
TRBJ2-2,.,TRBV7-8,TRBD1,TGTGCCAGCAGCTCAGACAGGGGGCGCAACACCGGGGAGCTGTTTTTT,CASSSDRGRNTGELFF
TRBJ1-5,.,TRBV7-8,.,TGTGCCAGCAGCTTCCGGCGCGCAGACACCAATCAGCCCCAGCATTTT,CASSFRRADTNQPQHF
TRBJ2-6,.,TRBV29-1,.,TGCAGCGTTGAATCCCGACGGACTGGGGCCAACGTCCTGACTTTC,CSVESRRTGANVLTF
TRBJ1-1,.,TRBV12-5,.,TGTGCTAGTGGTTTGGCCACACCCATTACTGAAGCTTTCTTT,CASGLATPITEAFF
TRBJ2-7,.,TRBV19,.,TGTGCCAGTAGTATTACGGCTACCTACGAGCAGTACTTC,CASSITATYEQYF
TRBJ2-7,.,TRBV11-2,.,TGTGCCAGCAGCTTAGAAGGTAGTAGTGCCTACGAGCAGTACTTC,CASSLEGSSAYEQYF
TRBJ2-7,.,TRBV6-4,.,TGTGCCAGCCGCAGGCACTACGAGCAGTACTTC,CASRRHYEQYF
TRBJ1-1,.,TRBV27,TRBD1,TGTGCCAGCAGTCTTTACAGGGGGCAGACTGAAGCTTTCTTT,CASSLYRGQTEAFF
TRBJ2-7,.,TRBV10-3,.,TGTGCCATCAGTGAGTCGACTCTTGCGGCCTACGAGCAGTACTTC,CAISESTLAAYEQYF
TRBJ1-1,few,TRBV5-6,.,TGTGCCAGCAGCTTGGCCGGGAACACTGAAGCTTTCTTT,CASSLAGNTEAFF
TRBJ1-5,.,TRBV14,.,TGTAATTGCGAGCTCCCAATTACGAATCAGCCCCAGCATTTT,CNCELPITNQPQHF
TRBJ1-2,medium-sized,TRBV4-1,TRBD1,TGCGCCAGCAGCCAAGTAGGGACAGGGCTCTATGGCTACACCTTC,CASSQVGTGLYGYTF
TRBJ1-1,.,TRBV6-1,.,TGTGCCAGCAGTGAATTAGGGGCTTTCTTT,CASSELGAFF
TRBJ2-3,.,TRBV27,.,TGTGCCAGCACCTCGGGGCGCAGGGAGGTAGATACGCAGTATTTT,CASTSGRREVDTQYF
TRBJ2-1,few,TRBV19,TRBD2,TGTGCCAGTAGTATAGGGACTAGCGGGAGCGATGAGCAGTTCTTC,CASSIGTSGSDEQFF
TRBJ2-7,.,TRBV7-9,.,TGTGCCAGCAGACCCCCCGCGGGGGCTCCCGAGCAGTACTTC,CASRPPAGAPEQYF
TRBJ2-2,.,TRBV6-5,TRBD1,TGTGCCAGCAGTTGGGGACAGACCGACCGGGGAGCTGTTTTT,CASSWGQTDRGAVF
TRBJ1-1,.,TRBV2,TRBD1,TGTGCCAGCGATCCGACAGGGGAGGGTCCTGAAGCTTTCTTT,CASDPTGEGPEAFF
TRBJ2-3,.,TRBV7-8,.,TGTGCCAGCAGCCCGAGGCAGGGGTGGACAGATACGCAGTATTTT,CASSPRQGWTDTQYF
TRBJ2-1,.,TRBV7-3,.,TGTGCCAGCAGCTCCGGGGGACGCAATGAGCAGTTCTTC,CASSSGGRNEQFF
TRBJ1-1,.,TRBV6-4,.,TGTGCCAGCAGTTCCCTCGAGTGGGACGGGAACACTGAAGCTTTCTTT,CASSSLEWDGNTEAFF
TRBJ2-3,few,TRBV4-1,.,TGCGCCAGCAGCCTGCCGGGGGCAGATACGCAGTATTTT,CASSLPGADTQYF
TRBJ2-7,.,TRBV2,.,TGTGCCAGCACCCCCCTTCGCCGTAACGAGCAGTACTTC,CASTPLRRNEQYF
TRBJ2-3,.,TRBV6-6,TRBD1,TGTGCCAGCAGTTACCAGGGGGGCACAGATACGCAGTATTTT,CASSYQGGTDTQYF
TRBJ2-7,few,TRBV7-2,.,TGTGCCAGCAGCTTAGTTGACGGACCCTACGAGCAGTACTTC,CASSLVDGPYEQYF
TRBJ1-5,.,TRBV6-6,.,TGTGCCAGCAACTCCGGAGGGATCAATCAGCCCCAGCATTTT,CASNSGGINQPQHF
TRBJ2-1,.,TRBV5-1,.,TGCGCCAGCAGCTCCCAACTTCTACCGGGCTACAATGAGCAGTTCTTC,CASSSQLLPGYNEQFF
TRBJ1-6,.,TRBV11-2,.,TGTGCCAGCAGCTTAGAGGGAGGAAGGAATTCACCCCTCCACTTT,CASSLEGGRNSPLHF
TRBJ2-1,.,TRBV6-1,.,TGTGCCAGCAGTGCCCAGGGCACGGTCGGGGATGAGCAGTTCTTC,CASSAQGTVGDEQFF
TRBJ2-5,.,TRBV7-2,.,TGTGCCAGCAGCTTGGGCACGAGGGTAGAGACCCAGTACTTC,CASSLGTRVETQYF
TRBJ2-5,few,TRBV27,TRBD2,TGTGCCAGCAGTCTACGGGCCGGGGGGAGGGAGACCCAGTACTTC,CASSLRAGGRETQYF
TRBJ2-5,.,TRBV7-6,.,TGTGCCAGCAGCGCGGCCCCAGGTTCCCAAGAGACCCAGTACTTC,CASSAAPGSQETQYF
TRBJ1-2,once,TRBV6-1,.,TGTGCCAGCACCTACAGGACACCTATCTATGGCTACACCTTC,CASTYRTPIYGYTF